The source of this TCR beta chain is a study of blood T cell repertoires in COVID-19. Study overall: PBMCs, B-cell-depleted T cells, or T cells were the source of the cDNA or gDNA that made up the material.

Some clones are missing from TCRdb's copy, which holds only in-frame ones; the method was immunoSEQ multiplex PCR. This sample yields about 250,000 clones, of which 87% are seen a single time; 3% belongs to the top ten. Looked up from germline, CDR1 is MNHEY and CDR2 is SVGAGI. The CDR3 spans 15 residues. The V end lost 6 bases, the J end lost 0 bases, and 12 bases lay between the germline ends. V is TRBV6-5 and J is TRBJ2-1; tentative D call: TRBD1 (6 bases). The source is a man aged 18 to 30 with active or convalescent COVID-19. Sequencing was done on a sample of peripheral blood. For the CDR3, the DNA is TGTGCCAGCAGGGACAGTTCTAGCTCCTACAATGAGCAGTTCTTC. Translation gives CASRDSSSSYNEQFF.